Shown below are 28 T cell receptor beta chains from a single sample sequenced in a study of blood T cell repertoires in COVID-19. Profiling relied on immunoSEQ multiplex PCR, and the TCRdb table lists in-frame clones only, not all of them. This table has approximately 91,000 clones, about four fifths appearing once. Material for sequencing was peripheral blood. The receptors come from a human donor in a cohort sampled during active COVID-19.

This clone came up once. CDR3 region: CASSQGLAGGEQYF. The CDR3 DNA is TGTGCCAGCAGCCAGGGACTAGCGGGAGGCGAGCAGTACTTC. The chain links TRBV3-1 (or the pseudogene TRBV3-2) to TRBJ2-7; 15 bases line up with TRBD2. The V and J ends lost 3 bases and 6 bases, in that order; junction bases with no gene match: 0. Germline loops: CDR1 LGHDT, CDR2 YNNKEL (reference sequence). CDR3 length: 14 residues.

The chain combines TRBV11-2 with TRBJ2-7, with D perhaps matching TRBD2 (5 bases). This CDR3 comprises 13 residues. Germline assignment: CDR1 SGHAT and CDR2 FQNNGV. V gave up 4 bases and J gave up 2 bases, with 9 bases separating them. The CDR3 nucleotides read TGTGCCAGCAGCTCGGACTCGACCTACGAGCAGTACTTC. It yields the protein CASSSDSTYEQYF. Using reference TRBV11-2 and TRBJ2-7 for the parts outside the CDR3, the full variable domain is EAGVAQSPRYKIIEKRQSVAFWCNPISGHATLYWYQQILGQGPKLLIQFQNNGVVDDSQLPKDRFSAERLKGVDSTLKIQPAKLEDSAVYLCASSSDSTYEQYFGPGTRLTVT.

The chain links TRBV5-6 to TRBJ2-5; 7 bases map to TRBD2. Looked up from germline, CDR1 is SGHDT and CDR2 is YYEEEE. V gave up 3 bases and J gave up 1 base; unmatched junction bases: 18. There are 19 residues in the CDR3. DNA of the CDR3: TGTGCCAGCAGCTGGGGCCCCGGGGCGGGAGACCCTATCCAAGAGACCCAGTACTTC. Translating it yields CASSWGPGAGDPIQETQYF.

This rearrangement joins TRBV27 to TRBJ2-5; D possibly corresponds to TRBD1 (7 bases). Germline-derived CDR1 and CDR2 are MNHEY and SMNVEV (reference sequence). CDR3 length: 13 amino acids. V was clipped by 6 bases and J by 5 bases, with 13 bases between them. This chain's CDR3 is CASSRSGGETQYF. CDR3 sequence (DNA): TGTGCCAGCAGCAGATCAGGGGGGGAGACCCAGTACTTC.

The CDR3 sequence is CASSPRGLQETQYF. The CDR3 DNA follows: TGTGCCAGCAGCCCCAGGGGGCTCCAAGAGACCCAGTACTTC. The chain combines TRBV7-8 with TRBJ2-5, with 8 bases matching TRBD1. CDR1 SGHVS and CDR2 FQNEAQ come from the germline V gene. Germline trimming cut 5 bases from V and 1 base from J; bases unmatched to any gene: 3. The CDR3 has 14 residues.

In this sample, this clone turned up once. V usage is TRBV3-1 (or the pseudogene TRBV3-2) and J usage is TRBJ2-7; D remains ambiguous. The germline V and J ends were trimmed by 0 bases and 1 base, with 10 bases remaining between them. Germline V gene lookup returns CDR1 LGHDT and CDR2 YNNKEL (reference sequence). This CDR3 is built from 15 residues. Here the CDR3 DNA reads TGTGCCAGCAGCCAAGATCAGAAGTCTTCCTACGAGCAGTACTTC. This codes for CASSQDQKSSYEQYF.

V and J are TRBV6-4 and TRBJ2-7; possibly TRBD2 for D (5 bases). Per the germline V gene, CDR1 is MRHNA and CDR2 is SNTAGT. Trimming removed 6 bases at V and 2 bases at J, with 8 bases between. The CDR3 sequence is 12 residues long. CDR3 sequence: CASRRVPYEQYF. DNA for the CDR3: TGTGCCAGCAGGAGGGTCCCCTACGAGCAGTACTTC.

This clone showed up just a few times. The rearrangement links TRBV4-2 to TRBJ2-4; TRBD1 matches 10 bases. The germline V gene encodes CDR1 LGHNA and CDR2 YNFKEQ. The CDR3 is 14 residues long. V dropped 4 bases and J dropped 8; count of bases not matched to a gene: 5. CDR3 sequence: CASSRDRGSDIQYF. The CDR3 bases are TGTGCCAGCAGCCGGGACAGGGGATCGGACATTCAGTACTTC.

The J gene is TRBJ2-7, the V gene TRBV5-1; D is unclear. Deletions cut 4 bases from V and 4 bases from J, with 12 bases between. The CDR3 runs 13 residues. The germline CDR1 and CDR2 sequences are SGHRS and YFSETQ. For the CDR3, the DNA is TGCGCCAGCAGCGATGTTAACTTGTACGAGCAGTACTTC. It translates to CASSDVNLYEQYF.

The chain has TRBV28 and TRBJ2-7; D gene unclear. Germline V gene lookup returns CDR1 MDHEN and CDR2 SYDVKM. The CDR3 loop spans 15 amino acids. The V end lost 3 bases, the J end lost 2 bases, and 14 bases lay between the germline ends. CDR3: CASSFPESGTYEQYF. The CDR3 DNA is TGTGCCAGCAGTTTCCCCGAGTCGGGTACCTACGAGCAGTACTTC.

The table lists this clone with a few counts. The rearrangement joins TRBV2 to TRBJ1-5, with D possibly TRBD1 on 5 matching bases. Trimming removed 0 bases from V and 2 bases from J, with 8 bases in between. Germline CDR1 is SNHLY and CDR2 is FYNNEI. This CDR3 has 15 amino acids. This CDR3 reads CASSEAIRGNQPQHF. The CDR3 bases are TGTGCCAGCAGTGAAGCAATCAGGGGCAATCAGCCCCAGCATTTT.

This chain uses TRBV30 with TRBJ2-7, with D possibly being TRBD1 (6 bases). CDR1 GTSNPN and CDR2 SVGIG come from the germline V gene (reference sequence). This CDR3 is 13 amino acids long. The ends were cut back, 3 bases at V and 2 bases at J, with 11 bases in the middle. CDR3 protein: CAWSLGATYEQYF. The CDR3 DNA is TGTGCCTGGAGCCTGGGGGCGACCTACGAGCAGTACTTC.

In this sample, this clone turned up a few times. The chain recombines TRBV10-3 with TRBJ1-1; D perhaps matches TRBD1 (6 bases). The CDR3 sequence is 13 residues long. CDR1 and CDR2 from the germline V gene are ENHRY and SYGVKD. Trimming left V 4 bases short and J 1 base short, with 7 bases between. CDR3 sequence reads: CAISAGANTEAFF. The CDR3 DNA reads TGTGCCATCAGTGCAGGGGCGAACACTGAAGCTTTCTTT.

The chain has TRBV6-5 and TRBJ2-2; 10 bases align to TRBD1. The CDR3 consists of 15 residues. The V segment lost 4 bases and the J segment 6 bases; nucleotides outside the gene matches: 5. Germline V gene data show CDR1 as MNHEY and CDR2 as SVGAGI. CDR3 coding DNA: TGTGCCAGCAGTTGGGGGACAGGGGTGCCCGGGGAGCTGTTTTTT. Translated, it gives CASSWGTGVPGELFF.

This clone has just one count. The gene calls are TRBV29-1 and TRBJ2-7; 9 bases fit TRBD2. The CDR3 covers 13 residues. V shed 5 bases and J 7 bases; nucleotides not matched to a gene: 9. In germline, CDR1 is SQVTM, CDR2 ANQGSEA. The CDR3 DNA reads as TGCAGCGTTCTACTAGCGGGTGGGGTTGAGCAGTACTTC. This sequence encodes CSVLLAGGVEQYF.

In this sample, this clone turned up once. The genes are TRBV4-1 and TRBJ1-6; D is unresolved. The V and J ends lost 0 bases and 3 bases respectively, with 9 bases between them. The CDR3 has 16 amino acids. Germline loops: CDR1 MGHRA, CDR2 YSYEKL. This chain's CDR3 is CASSQERQIYNSPLHF. The CDR3 DNA sequence: TGCGCCAGCAGCCAAGAGAGGCAGATCTATAATTCACCCCTCCACTTT.

The chain combines TRBV12-3 or TRBV12-4 with TRBJ1-6; 9 bases agree with TRBD1. The CDR3 has 13 amino acids. Trimming removed 7 bases from V and 9 bases from J; junction bases left unmatched: 4. The CDR3 DNA reads as TGTGCCAGCATACAGGGGGCGGGTTCACCCCTCCACTTT. Its protein is CASIQGAGSPLHF.

This chain links TRBV19 with TRBJ2-5, with D possibly TRBD2 on 7 matching bases. The CDR3 covers 17 residues. The V end lost 0 bases, the J end lost 5 bases, and 19 bases lay between the germline ends. The germline V gene encodes CDR1 LNHDA and CDR2 SQIVND (reference sequence). The CDR3 protein is CASSIDGRGGLRETQYF. Here the CDR3 DNA reads TGTGCCAGTAGTATAGATGGGAGGGGGGGGCTCCGTGAGACCCAGTACTTC.

The V gene is TRBV15, the J gene TRBJ2-7; D gene unclear. V lost 2 bases, J lost 3 bases, and 8 bases lay in between. The CDR3 spans 13 residues. Germline CDR1 is LNHNV and CDR2 is YYDKDF (reference sequence). The CDR3 sequence: CATSRTTLYEQYF. The CDR3 DNA sequence: TGTGCCACCAGCAGAACGACACTCTACGAGCAGTACTTC.

CDR3: CASGPGMNTEAFF. DNA for the CDR3: TGTGCCAGCGGGCCCGGGATGAACACTGAAGCTTTCTTT. The chain links TRBV3-1 (or the pseudogene TRBV3-2) to TRBJ1-1, with D unresolved. CDR1 is LGHDT and CDR2 is YNNKEL in the germline V gene (reference sequence). V lost 8 bases and J lost 0, with 10 bases in between. The CDR3 runs to 13 residues.

This rearrangement joins TRBV2 to TRBJ1-5; D perhaps matches TRBD1 (6 bases). Trimming removed 6 bases at V and 2 bases at J, with 14 bases between. There are 15 residues in the CDR3. Germline V lookup: CDR1 SNHLY, CDR2 FYNNEI. CDR3 nucleotide sequence: TGTGCCAGCAGCTTAGACAGGTCGCGCAATCAGCCCCAGCATTTT. It specifies CASSLDRSRNQPQHF.

The chain combines TRBV11-2 with TRBJ2-3, with 7 bases aligning to TRBD2. CDR3 length equals 15 residues. The V and J ends lost 1 base and 6 bases, in that order; junction bases with no gene match: 7. Germline CDR1 reads SGHAT; CDR2 reads FQNNGV. The chain's CDR3 is CASSLGRAGFDTQYF. The DNA of the CDR3 is TGTGCCAGCAGCTTAGGAAGAGCGGGGTTTGATACGCAGTATTTT.

The CDR3 DNA is TGTGCCAGCAGCTCTGGCGGGGTTGGAAACACCATATATTTT. Translation gives CASSSGGVGNTIYF. The chain employs TRBV28 and TRBJ1-3; D unclear. CDR1 and CDR2 (germline): MDHEN, SYDVKM. The ends were cut back, 6 bases at V and 3 bases at J, with 12 bases in the middle. The CDR3 is 14 amino acids.

The rearrangement links TRBV7-3 to TRBJ2-1; the D gene is possibly TRBD2 (6 bases). This CDR3 is built from 15 residues. Trimming shortened V by 1 base and J by 0 bases, and 7 bases separated the two germline ends. Germline V gene lookup returns CDR1 SGHTA and CDR2 FQGTGA. The CDR3, as DNA: TGTGCCAGCAGCTTAATAGCGGCCTCCTACAATGAGCAGTTCTTC. This translates into CASSLIAASYNEQFF.

The chain is built from TRBV5-1 and TRBJ2-2; the match to TRBD1 covers 10 bases. Unmatched junction bases numbered 7, after V lost 4 bases and J lost 4 bases. Germline CDR1 reads SGHRS; CDR2 reads YFSETQ. This CDR3 comprises 16 residues. DNA for the CDR3: TGCGCCAGCAGCGCCGGACAGGGGGAACGCACCGGGGAGCTGTTTTTT. It codes for CASSAGQGERTGELFF.

The chain recombines TRBV11-2 with TRBJ2-7, with 14 nucleotides matching TRBD2. The V gene end was trimmed by 5 bases and the J gene end by 3 bases; junction bases not matched to a gene: 12. Germline loops: CDR1 SGHAT, CDR2 FQNNGV. The CDR3 contains 18 residues. The CDR3 DNA reads TGTGCCAGCAGCCGGGGACTAGCGGGAGTAGTGGAGCTCTACGAGCAGTACTTC. Translated, it gives CASSRGLAGVVELYEQYF.

Worth noting for this clone: This sample includes further DNA sequences coding for the same CDR3. The chain is built from TRBV18 and TRBJ2-7; D is ambiguous. Germline CDR1 and CDR2: KGHSH and LQKENI. CDR3 length equals 13 residues. The V end was cut by 2 bases, the J end by 2 bases, with 7 bases between. CDR3 protein: CASSPGQTYEQYF. CDR3 nucleotides: TGTGCCAGCTCACCAGGGCAGACCTACGAGCAGTACTTC.

The chain is built from TRBV28 and TRBJ2-3; 10 positions agree with TRBD2. Germline CDR1 and CDR2: MDHEN and SYDVKM. The trim removed 8 bases at V and 2 bases at J, leaving 10 bases unmatched. The length of the CDR3 is 16 residues. CDR3 coding DNA: TGTGCCAGCGCTCCGGCTAGCGGGAGCCCCACAGATACGCAGTATTTT. Its translation: CASAPASGSPTDTQYF.